Listed below are T cell receptor beta chains from one sample, sequenced in a study of T cell responses to AZD1222 COVID-19 vaccine. The repertoire was sequenced with immunoSEQ multiplex PCR; TCRdb's copy has only in-frame clones and lacks some. The sample lists some 48,000 clones; roughly 85% were seen once. The material was peripheral blood, obtained 28 days after the second AZD1222 dose. These receptors were collected from an adult who received the AZD1222 COVID-19 vaccine. CDR3s include the opening cysteine and the closing phenylalanine or tryptophan. The D gene is left open where the match is weak. The size entry is marked missing in some rows and otherwise reads once, few, many or a size class.

D | size | J | V | DNA | CDR3
. | . | TRBJ1-1 | TRBV11-3 | TGTGCCAGCAGCTTAGAAGGGCAGAACACTGAAGCTTTCTTT | CASSLEGQNTEAFF
TRBD1 | . | TRBJ1-6 | TRBV15 | TGTGCCACCAGCAGCCTGGACAGGAGCTCCTATAATTCACCCCTCCACTTT | CATSSLDRSSYNSPLHF
. | . | TRBJ1-4 | TRBV5-1 | TGCGCCAGCAGCTTCGGACAGCCCTATGAAAAACTGTTTTTT | CASSFGQPYEKLFF
. | once | TRBJ1-1 | TRBV6-5 | TGTGCCAGCAGTTACTCGGCGGACACTGAAGCTTTCTTT | CASSYSADTEAFF
. | . | TRBJ2-7 | TRBV11-1 | TGTGCCAGCAGCTTATTCGACGAGCAGTACTTC | CASSLFDEQYF
. | . | TRBJ2-1 | TRBV18 | TGTGCCAGCTCACCCTGGTCCCAGTACAATGAGCAGTTCTTC | CASSPWSQYNEQFF
TRBD2 | . | TRBJ2-1 | TRBV5-8 | TGTGCCAGCAGCCTCGCGGCTAGCGGGTCTCCTGAGCAGTTCTTC | CASSLAASGSPEQFF
. | once | TRBJ2-1 | TRBV7-2 | TGTGCCAGCAGCTTGGGGGTTCTCACCGACAATGAGCAGTTCTTC | CASSLGVLTDNEQFF
. | once | TRBJ2-7 | TRBV28 | TGTGCCAGCAGTTTAGAAGAGGGCCTTGGGGACGAGCAGTACTTC | CASSLEEGLGDEQYF
TRBD1 | . | TRBJ2-3 | TRBV7-3 | TGTGCCAGCAGCGCGGGACAGGGGGCAGGGGATACGCAGTATTTT | CASSAGQGAGDTQYF
. | . | TRBJ1-2 | TRBV19 | TGTGCCAGTAGTATTGGTGGGGGCGACTATGGCTACACCTTC | CASSIGGGDYGYTF
TRBD1 | . | TRBJ2-7 | TRBV10-3 | TGTGCCATCAGGGGGACAGACTACGGCCAGTACTTC | CAIRGTDYGQYF
TRBD2 | . | TRBJ2-2 | TRBV7-3 | TGTGCCAGCAGCAGCGGGACCCTTGGGACCGGGGAGCTGTTTTTT | CASSSGTLGTGELFF
TRBD2 | . | TRBJ2-3 | TRBV7-9 | TGTGCCAGCAGCCCTCCGGGACTAGCGCCCACAGATACGCAGTATTTT | CASSPPGLAPTDTQYF
. | . | TRBJ1-2 | TRBV9 | TGTGCCAGCAGCGTAGTGGGCAGAAACTATGGCTACACCTTC | CASSVVGRNYGYTF
. | . | TRBJ2-3 | TRBV2 | TGTGCCAGCAGCGGTGGGATCTCCACAGATACGCAGTATTTT | CASSGGISTDTQYF
TRBD2 | . | TRBJ2-2 | TRBV15 | TGTGCCACCAGCAGATCTAGCGGGGCCAACACCGGGGAGCTGTTTTTT | CATSRSSGANTGELFF
. | . | TRBJ2-3 | TRBV30 | TGTGCCTGGACTGTGGGGGGCAGGGATACGCAGTATTTT | CAWTVGGRDTQYF
TRBD1 | . | TRBJ2-5 | TRBV10-2 | TGCGCCAGCAGTGGGACAGGGTACCAAGAGACCCAGTACTTC | CASSGTGYQETQYF
. | . | TRBJ1-1 | TRBV19 | TGTGCCAGTAGTGACAGGTTAGCGAACACTGAAGCTTTCTTT | CASSDRLANTEAFF
. | . | TRBJ2-3 | TRBV9 | TGTGCCAGCAGCGTAGTGGGGAAGGCAGGGGCCACAGATACGCAGTATTTT | CASSVVGKAGATDTQYF
. | . | TRBJ2-5 | TRBV27 | TGTGCCAGCAGCTTCCGGCGGGCCCAAACCCAGTACTTC | CASSFRRAQTQYF
TRBD2 | . | TRBJ2-1 | TRBV19 | TGTGCCAGTAGGCGAACCGGGACTAGCGGGAGAGGGGGCAATGAGCAGTTCTTC | CASRRTGTSGRGGNEQFF
. | . | TRBJ1-1 | TRBV14 | TGTGCCAGCAGCCAAGATTTTGGGCGAAACACTGAAGCTTTCTTT | CASSQDFGRNTEAFF
. | . | TRBJ1-1 | TRBV6-1 | TGTGCCAGCAGTGAAGAGGTCACTGAAGCTTTCTTT | CASSEEVTEAFF
TRBD1 | . | TRBJ2-7 | TRBV11-2 | TGTGCCAGCAGCTTCTCAGACAGGGCCTCCTACGAGCAGTACTTC | CASSFSDRASYEQYF
. | . | TRBJ2-3 | TRBV19 | TGTGCCAGTAGTATAGTCAGCGATCTCTCGGATACGCAGTATTTT | CASSIVSDLSDTQYF
. | once | TRBJ1-1 | TRBV7-9 | TGTGCCAGCAGCTTAACCACCATGAACACTGAAGCTTTCTTT | CASSLTTMNTEAFF
. | . | TRBJ2-2 | TRBV28 | TGTGCCAGCGGGGGTCCCGAGGCCGGGGAGCTGTTTTTT | CASGGPEAGELFF
TRBD1 | . | TRBJ2-1 | TRBV5-1 | TGCGCCAGCAGGGGACAGCTAAACTACAATGAGCAGTTCTTC | CASRGQLNYNEQFF
. | . | TRBJ2-2 | TRBV7-2 | TGTGCCAGCAGTCCAGGTTTTCACACCGGGGAGCTGTTTTTT | CASSPGFHTGELFF
TRBD1 | . | TRBJ2-2 | TRBV7-6 | TGTGCCAGCAGCCCGGATTCGACAGGGGGCCTCGACACCGGGGAGCTGTTTTTT | CASSPDSTGGLDTGELFF
. | . | TRBJ2-7 | TRBV7-8 | TGTGCCAGCAGCTTATCCGGGCCCTACGAGCAGTACTTC | CASSLSGPYEQYF
TRBD2 | . | TRBJ2-7 | TRBV3-1/TRBV3-2 | TGTGCCAGCAGCGGCGGGATAGCGGGTGCGTACGAGCAGTACTTC | CASSGGIAGAYEQYF
. | . | TRBJ2-6 | TRBV2 | TGTGCCAGCAGTGATTGGTTCAGGTTCACGCGAGCTGGGGCCAACGTCCTGACTTTC | CASSDWFRFTRAGANVLTF
TRBD2 | . | TRBJ2-7 | TRBV30 | TGTGCCTGGAGTGCCTCTAGCGGGAGGGAGCAGTACTTC | CAWSASSGREQYF
. | . | TRBJ2-1 | TRBV18 | TGTGCCAGCCGCGGGGGGGGACAGGGCTACAATGAGCAGTTCTTC | CASRGGGQGYNEQFF
TRBD2 | . | TRBJ2-3 | TRBV27 | TGTGCCAGCAGTTTGGGACTAGCGGCCGCCACAGATACGCAGTATTTT | CASSLGLAAATDTQYF
TRBD2 | . | TRBJ2-7 | TRBV7-2 | TGTGCCAGCAGCTACAGCGGGGGGTCCTACGAGCAGTACTTC | CASSYSGGSYEQYF
TRBD2 | once | TRBJ2-7 | TRBV6-5 | TGTGCCAGCAGTTACGCCCTAGCGGGGGGCCACGAGCAGTACTTC | CASSYALAGGHEQYF
. | . | TRBJ2-1 | TRBV7-6 | TGTGCCAGCAGCCCATACCGGGACTCCTCTCACAATGAGCAGTTCTTC | CASSPYRDSSHNEQFF
. | . | TRBJ2-7 | TRBV6-6 | TGTGCCAGCAGTTACTCGCTGCGGGCTACCTCCTACGAGCAGTACTTC | CASSYSLRATSYEQYF